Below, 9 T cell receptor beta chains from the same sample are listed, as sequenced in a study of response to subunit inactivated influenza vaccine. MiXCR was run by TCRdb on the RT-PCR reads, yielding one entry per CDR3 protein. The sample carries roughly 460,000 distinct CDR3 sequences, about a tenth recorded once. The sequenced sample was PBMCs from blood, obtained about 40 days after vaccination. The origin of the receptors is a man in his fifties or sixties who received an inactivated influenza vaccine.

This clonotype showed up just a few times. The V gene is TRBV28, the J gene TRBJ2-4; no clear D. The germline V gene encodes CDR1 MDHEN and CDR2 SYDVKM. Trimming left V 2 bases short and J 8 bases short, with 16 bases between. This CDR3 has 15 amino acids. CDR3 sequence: CASSLGSPRVDIQYF. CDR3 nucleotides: TGTGCCAGCAGTTTAGGGTCACCCCGAGTAGACATTCAGTACTTC.

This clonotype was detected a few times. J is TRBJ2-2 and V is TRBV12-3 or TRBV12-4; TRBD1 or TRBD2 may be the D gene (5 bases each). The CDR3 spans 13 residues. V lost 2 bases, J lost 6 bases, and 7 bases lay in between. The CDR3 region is CASSLMGAGELFF. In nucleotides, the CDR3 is TGTGCCAGCAGTTTAATGGGGGCCGGGGAGCTGTTTTTT.

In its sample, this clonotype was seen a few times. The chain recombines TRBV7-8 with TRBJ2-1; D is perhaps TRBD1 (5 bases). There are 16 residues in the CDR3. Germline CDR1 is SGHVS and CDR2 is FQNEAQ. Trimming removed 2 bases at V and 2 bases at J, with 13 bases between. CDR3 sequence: CASSLNLDSPYNEQFF. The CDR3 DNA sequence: TGTGCCAGCAGCTTAAATCTCGACAGTCCCTACAATGAGCAGTTCTTC.

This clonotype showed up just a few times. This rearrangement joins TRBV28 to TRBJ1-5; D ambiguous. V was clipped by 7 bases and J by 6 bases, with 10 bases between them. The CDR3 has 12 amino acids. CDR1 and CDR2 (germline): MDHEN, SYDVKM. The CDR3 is CASIMSGQPQHF. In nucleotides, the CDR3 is TGTGCCAGCATTATGTCAGGTCAGCCCCAGCATTTT.

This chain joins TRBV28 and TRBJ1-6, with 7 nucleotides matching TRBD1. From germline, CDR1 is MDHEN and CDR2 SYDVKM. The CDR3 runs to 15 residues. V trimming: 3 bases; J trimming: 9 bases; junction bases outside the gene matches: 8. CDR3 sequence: CASSFPRDRSSPLHF. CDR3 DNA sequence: TGTGCCAGCAGTTTCCCCCGGGACAGATCTTCACCCCTCCACTTT.

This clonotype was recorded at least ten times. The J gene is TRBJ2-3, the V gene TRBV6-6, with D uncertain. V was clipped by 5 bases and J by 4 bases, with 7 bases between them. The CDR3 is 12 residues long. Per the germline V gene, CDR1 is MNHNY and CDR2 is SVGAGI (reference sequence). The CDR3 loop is CASSPSPDTQYF. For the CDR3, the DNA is TGTGCCAGCAGTCCCTCGCCAGATACGCAGTATTTT.

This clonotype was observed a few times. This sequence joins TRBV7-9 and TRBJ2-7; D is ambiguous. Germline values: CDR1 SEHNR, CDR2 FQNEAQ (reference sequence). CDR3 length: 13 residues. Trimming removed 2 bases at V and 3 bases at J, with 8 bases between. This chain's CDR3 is CASSLIGNYEQYF. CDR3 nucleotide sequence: TGTGCCAGCAGCTTAATTGGCAACTACGAGCAGTACTTC.

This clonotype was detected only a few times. CDR3 bases: TGCAGTGCTAGAGATGTAGCGTTCTCCTACAATGAGCAGTTCTTC. Its translation: CSARDVAFSYNEQFF. The chain links TRBV20-1 to TRBJ2-1; the D gene is possibly TRBD2 (5 bases). V was cut by 0 bases and J by 0 bases, with 9 bases left in between. Germline V CDR1 and CDR2: DFQATT, SNEGSKA (reference sequence). This CDR3 has 15 residues.

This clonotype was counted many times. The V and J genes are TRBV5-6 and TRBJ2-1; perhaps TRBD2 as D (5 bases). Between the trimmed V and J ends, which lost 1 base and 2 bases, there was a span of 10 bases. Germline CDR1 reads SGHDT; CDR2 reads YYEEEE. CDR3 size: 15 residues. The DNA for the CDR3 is TGTGCCAGCAGCTTGATTGAGACTACCTACAATGAGCAGTTCTTC. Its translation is CASSLIETTYNEQFF.